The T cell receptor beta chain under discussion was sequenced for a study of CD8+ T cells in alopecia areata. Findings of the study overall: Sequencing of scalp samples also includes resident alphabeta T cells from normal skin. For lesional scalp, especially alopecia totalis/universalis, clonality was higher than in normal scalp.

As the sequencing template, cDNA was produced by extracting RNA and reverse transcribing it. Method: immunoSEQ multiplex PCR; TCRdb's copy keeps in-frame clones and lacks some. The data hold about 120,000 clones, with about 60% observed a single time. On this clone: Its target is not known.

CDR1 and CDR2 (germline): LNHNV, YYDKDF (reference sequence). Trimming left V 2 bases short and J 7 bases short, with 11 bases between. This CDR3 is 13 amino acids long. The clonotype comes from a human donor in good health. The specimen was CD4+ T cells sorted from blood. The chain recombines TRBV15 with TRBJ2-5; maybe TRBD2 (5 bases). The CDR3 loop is CATSRTLEGTQYF. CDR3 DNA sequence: TGTGCCACCAGCAGAACTCTCGAGGGGACCCAGTACTTC.